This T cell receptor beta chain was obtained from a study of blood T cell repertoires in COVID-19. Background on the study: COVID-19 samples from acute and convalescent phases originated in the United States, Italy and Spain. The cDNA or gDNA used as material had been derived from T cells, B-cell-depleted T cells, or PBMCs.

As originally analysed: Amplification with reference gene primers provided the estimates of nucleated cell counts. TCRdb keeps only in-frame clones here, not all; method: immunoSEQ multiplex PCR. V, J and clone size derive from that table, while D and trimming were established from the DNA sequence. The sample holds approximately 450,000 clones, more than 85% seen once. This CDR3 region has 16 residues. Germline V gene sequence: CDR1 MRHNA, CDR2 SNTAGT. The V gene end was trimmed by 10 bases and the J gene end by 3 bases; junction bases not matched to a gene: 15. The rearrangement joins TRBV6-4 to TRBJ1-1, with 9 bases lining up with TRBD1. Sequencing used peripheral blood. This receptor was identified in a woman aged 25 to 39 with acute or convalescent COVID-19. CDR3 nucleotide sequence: TGTGCCATCCTACCGGGACAGGGAAGGGGTGACACTGAAGCTTTCTTT. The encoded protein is CAILPGQGRGDTEAFF.